What follows is one T cell receptor beta chain and its context. Cohort 3 recovery required two negative PCRs, clearance, or symptom resolution. Germline-derived CDR1 and CDR2 are LNHDA and SQIVND (reference sequence). V was shortened by 6 bases and J by 2 bases, with 11 bases between the two germline ends. This CDR3 is built from 14 residues. This entry comes from a study of blood T cell repertoires in COVID-19. On the study more broadly: The origin of the acute and convalescent COVID-19 samples was the United States, Italy and Spain.

Data came from immunoSEQ multiplex PCR; TCRdb stores just in-frame clones and leaves some out. The table includes approximately 100,000 clones, approximately 86% detected once. This receptor was obtained from a woman between 45 and 60 years old who had recovered from COVID-19. This chain joins TRBV19 and TRBJ2-1; maybe TRBD2 (5 bases). The source material was PBMCs or T cells enriched from blood (not recorded which). CDR3 protein: CASSLPGTYNEQFF. The DNA of the CDR3 is TGTGCCAGTAGCCTCCCGGGGACCTACAATGAGCAGTTCTTC.